A selection of T cell receptor beta chains follows, all from one sample in a study of persistence of HIV-infected CD4 T cells. No cognate antigen is known for these TCRs. Clones were read by immunoSEQ multiplex PCR, and TCRdb kept only the in-frame ones, dropping some. The sample holds around 40,000 clones, approximately 88% seen once. The specimen was CD4+ T cells sorted from PBMCs after approximately 18-hour stimulation, collected from a patient who received antiretroviral therapy. The source of these receptors is an adult man with HIV who was CMV-seropositive. CDR3s include the opening cysteine and the closing phenylalanine or tryptophan. A D gene is named only where the DNA matches it firmly. Expanded clones are given a class, and other clones once, few, many or no size at all.

d_gene: NA
v_gene: TRBV5-1
j_gene: TRBJ1-2
abundance: NA
CDR3nt: TGCGCCAGCAGCTTTTCAACAGGACGCCTTAGGAGCGGCTACACCTTC
CDR3aa: CASSFSTGRLRSGYTF

d_gene: NA
v_gene: TRBV24-1
j_gene: TRBJ1-1
abundance: NA
CDR3nt: TGTGCCACCAGTGATTTGGGCACTGAAGCTTTCTTT
CDR3aa: CATSDLGTEAFF

d_gene: NA
v_gene: TRBV7-3
j_gene: TRBJ2-3
abundance: NA
CDR3nt: TGTGCCAGCAGCTTAACGGGACTGGGGGCAGATACGCAGTATTTT
CDR3aa: CASSLTGLGADTQYF

d_gene: TRBD1
v_gene: TRBV25-1
j_gene: TRBJ1-2
abundance: NA
CDR3nt: TGTGCCAGCAGTGAAGGGACAGGGGTATTGCATGGCTACACCTTC
CDR3aa: CASSEGTGVLHGYTF

d_gene: NA
v_gene: TRBV18
j_gene: TRBJ2-7
abundance: NA
CDR3nt: TGTGCCAGCTCACCCGGCGGGTTAGCCTCCTACGAGCAGTACTTC
CDR3aa: CASSPGGLASYEQYF

d_gene: TRBD1
v_gene: TRBV6-6
j_gene: TRBJ1-1
abundance: NA
CDR3nt: TGTGCCAGCAGAGACAGGGGAGCTTTCTTT
CDR3aa: CASRDRGAFF

d_gene: NA
v_gene: TRBV5-1
j_gene: TRBJ1-6
abundance: few
CDR3nt: TGCGCCAGCAGCGTCCAAGGTGTCTCCTATAATTCACCCCTCCACTTT
CDR3aa: CASSVQGVSYNSPLHF

d_gene: TRBD1
v_gene: TRBV19
j_gene: TRBJ1-1
abundance: NA
CDR3nt: TGTGCCAGCACACAGGGGGTGAGCACTGAAGCTTTCTTT
CDR3aa: CASTQGVSTEAFF

d_gene: NA
v_gene: TRBV6-1
j_gene: TRBJ1-6
abundance: NA
CDR3nt: TGTGCCAGCAGTGAATTACTCTATAATTCACCCCTCCACTTT
CDR3aa: CASSELLYNSPLHF

d_gene: NA
v_gene: TRBV3-1/TRBV3-2
j_gene: TRBJ2-2
abundance: NA
CDR3nt: TGTGCCAGCAGCCAAGGGGGGGAGACCGGGGAGCTGTTTTTT
CDR3aa: CASSQGGETGELFF

d_gene: NA
v_gene: TRBV3-1/TRBV3-2
j_gene: TRBJ1-5
abundance: NA
CDR3nt: TGTGCCAGCAGCCCGGTTGGGGGTAATCAGCCCCAGCATTTT
CDR3aa: CASSPVGGNQPQHF

d_gene: TRBD1
v_gene: TRBV6-5
j_gene: TRBJ2-1
abundance: NA
CDR3nt: TGTGCCAGCAGTTCCCGAGACAGGGGATGGAAGTTCTTC
CDR3aa: CASSSRDRGWKFF

d_gene: TRBD1
v_gene: TRBV24-1
j_gene: TRBJ1-1
abundance: NA
CDR3nt: TGTGCCACCAGTGATCGACAGGGGGGAATGACTGAAGCTTTCTTT
CDR3aa: CATSDRQGGMTEAFF

d_gene: TRBD1
v_gene: TRBV2
j_gene: TRBJ1-2
abundance: NA
CDR3nt: TGTGCCAGCAGATTCCGGGACAGGGTTTATGGCTACACCTTC
CDR3aa: CASRFRDRVYGYTF

d_gene: NA
v_gene: TRBV19
j_gene: TRBJ1-1
abundance: NA
CDR3nt: TGTGCCAGTAGTATAGGATCTACGTCGAGCCCCAAGGCTTTCTTT
CDR3aa: CASSIGSTSSPKAFF

d_gene: NA
v_gene: TRBV18
j_gene: TRBJ1-1
abundance: NA
CDR3nt: TGTGCCAGCTCACCACCGAACAGCGACAACACTGAAGCTTTCTTT
CDR3aa: CASSPPNSDNTEAFF

d_gene: NA
v_gene: TRBV19
j_gene: TRBJ2-1
abundance: NA
CDR3nt: TGTGCCAGTAGTATCCCGACAGACAATGAGCAGTTCTTC
CDR3aa: CASSIPTDNEQFF

d_gene: TRBD2
v_gene: TRBV28
j_gene: TRBJ2-3
abundance: NA
CDR3nt: TGTGCCAGCAGTTCCCGTGGGGGGGCAGATACGCAGTATTTT
CDR3aa: CASSSRGGADTQYF

d_gene: NA
v_gene: TRBV10-1
j_gene: TRBJ1-1
abundance: NA
CDR3nt: TGCGCCAGCAGTGTGCAGGAAGAAGCTTTCTTT
CDR3aa: CASSVQEEAFF

d_gene: NA
v_gene: TRBV6-1
j_gene: TRBJ2-2
abundance: NA
CDR3nt: TGTGCCAGCAGTGAAGCGCTTAGGGCATGGAACACCGGGGAGCTGTTTTTT
CDR3aa: CASSEALRAWNTGELFF

d_gene: NA
v_gene: TRBV5-6
j_gene: TRBJ1-5
abundance: NA
CDR3nt: TGTGCCAGCAGCTTGGGACAGACAATCCCGCCCCAGCATTTT
CDR3aa: CASSLGQTIPPQHF

d_gene: TRBD1
v_gene: TRBV3-1/TRBV3-2
j_gene: TRBJ1-2
abundance: NA
CDR3nt: TGTGCCAGCAACCTCAGGGGGGCTAACTATGGCTACACCTTC
CDR3aa: CASNLRGANYGYTF

d_gene: NA
v_gene: TRBV27
j_gene: TRBJ1-1
abundance: NA
CDR3nt: TGTGCCAGCAGTTTATCCCAAGGGTTAAACACTGAAGCTTTCTTT
CDR3aa: CASSLSQGLNTEAFF

d_gene: NA
v_gene: TRBV19
j_gene: TRBJ1-6
abundance: NA
CDR3nt: TGTGCCAGTAGTATAGCGGGGAGGAATCCCGCCGCCAATTCACCCCTCCACTTT
CDR3aa: CASSIAGRNPAANSPLHF

d_gene: NA
v_gene: TRBV2
j_gene: TRBJ2-1
abundance: NA
CDR3nt: TGTGCCAGCAGGGGAACCCCGGGTGGTGGCGAGCAGTTCTTC
CDR3aa: CASRGTPGGGEQFF

d_gene: TRBD1
v_gene: TRBV18
j_gene: TRBJ1-3
abundance: NA
CDR3nt: TGTGCCAGCTCACGGACCGGGACAGGTCAAGGAAACACCATATATTTT
CDR3aa: CASSRTGTGQGNTIYF

d_gene: NA
v_gene: TRBV14
j_gene: TRBJ1-4
abundance: NA
CDR3nt: TGTGCCAGCAGCCCTAGGCCGGGGAGGGAGTCTAATGAAAAACTGTTTTTT
CDR3aa: CASSPRPGRESNEKLFF

d_gene: NA
v_gene: TRBV6-4
j_gene: TRBJ2-3
abundance: NA
CDR3nt: TGTGCCAGCAGTGAACACCCTGGGGGCACAGATACGCAGTATTTT
CDR3aa: CASSEHPGGTDTQYF

d_gene: TRBD1
v_gene: TRBV9
j_gene: TRBJ2-7
abundance: NA
CDR3nt: TGTGCCAGCAGCGCACAGGGGGCTTACGAGCAGTACTTC
CDR3aa: CASSAQGAYEQYF

d_gene: NA
v_gene: TRBV10-1
j_gene: TRBJ2-2
abundance: NA
CDR3nt: TGCGCCAGCGAAGGAGGAGTCGGGGAGCTGTTTTTT
CDR3aa: CASEGGVGELFF

d_gene: NA
v_gene: TRBV5-6
j_gene: TRBJ1-5
abundance: NA
CDR3nt: TGTGCCAGCAGCTTGGGGAAGTTAGAGGGAGAAGGACCCAATCAGCCCCAGCATTTT
CDR3aa: CASSLGKLEGEGPNQPQHF

d_gene: TRBD1
v_gene: TRBV19
j_gene: TRBJ1-4
abundance: NA
CDR3nt: TGTGCCAGTAGGGTAACAGGGGGTGAAAAACTGTTTTTT
CDR3aa: CASRVTGGEKLFF

d_gene: NA
v_gene: TRBV19
j_gene: TRBJ1-2
abundance: NA
CDR3nt: TGTGCCAGTAGTTTAGCCGGGAGACGACAATCTAACTATGGCTACACCTTC
CDR3aa: CASSLAGRRQSNYGYTF

d_gene: NA
v_gene: TRBV10-2
j_gene: TRBJ1-5
abundance: NA
CDR3nt: TGCGCCAGCAGTCTGCCCGGTAATCAGCCCCAGCATTTT
CDR3aa: CASSLPGNQPQHF

d_gene: NA
v_gene: TRBV5-5
j_gene: TRBJ2-5
abundance: NA
CDR3nt: TGTGCCAGCAGCTACGGAGGGGTCAAGGAAGAGACCCAGTACTTC
CDR3aa: CASSYGGVKEETQYF

d_gene: TRBD1
v_gene: TRBV7-2
j_gene: TRBJ1-6
abundance: NA
CDR3nt: TGTGCCAGCAGCACTGCGGCAGGGGGCGCCTCCTCACCCCTCCACTTT
CDR3aa: CASSTAAGGASSPLHF

d_gene: NA
v_gene: TRBV3-1/TRBV3-2
j_gene: TRBJ2-1
abundance: NA
CDR3nt: TGTGCCAGCAGCCTCGGTTTAGAGCAGTTAGGCAATGAGCAGTTCTTC
CDR3aa: CASSLGLEQLGNEQFF

d_gene: TRBD1
v_gene: TRBV6-5
j_gene: TRBJ1-2
abundance: NA
CDR3nt: TGTGCCAGCAGTTACTCGAGACAGGGGGCCAATGGCTACACCTTC
CDR3aa: CASSYSRQGANGYTF

d_gene: TRBD1
v_gene: TRBV18
j_gene: TRBJ1-3
abundance: NA
CDR3nt: TGTGCCAGCTCCCCGGGACAGGGGACTCACTCTGGAAACACCATATATTTT
CDR3aa: CASSPGQGTHSGNTIYF

d_gene: NA
v_gene: TRBV6-6
j_gene: TRBJ1-4
abundance: once
CDR3nt: TGTGCCAGCCAACGGAAGGGTGCAACTAATGAAAAACTGTTTTTT
CDR3aa: CASQRKGATNEKLFF

d_gene: NA
v_gene: TRBV24-1
j_gene: TRBJ2-3
abundance: NA
CDR3nt: TGTGCCACCAGTGACCCTGAAGGACAAGATACGCAGTATTTT
CDR3aa: CATSDPEGQDTQYF

d_gene: NA
v_gene: TRBV9
j_gene: TRBJ2-1
abundance: NA
CDR3nt: TGTGCCAGCAGCGTCGCCCCCGACAGGGAGCAGTTCTTC
CDR3aa: CASSVAPDREQFF

d_gene: NA
v_gene: TRBV6-2/TRBV6-3
j_gene: TRBJ1-6
abundance: NA
CDR3nt: TGTGCCAGCAGTTACTCGAACGGACCGAAAAATTCACCCCTCCACTTT
CDR3aa: CASSYSNGPKNSPLHF

d_gene: NA
v_gene: TRBV18
j_gene: TRBJ1-5
abundance: NA
CDR3nt: TGTGCCAGCTCACCATCAGGCCGTAGCAATCAGCCCCAGCATTTT
CDR3aa: CASSPSGRSNQPQHF

d_gene: NA
v_gene: TRBV6-5
j_gene: TRBJ2-7
abundance: once
CDR3nt: TGTGCCAGCAGTTACTATAAGCAAGGCGAGCAGTACTTC
CDR3aa: CASSYYKQGEQYF

d_gene: NA
v_gene: TRBV3-1/TRBV3-2
j_gene: TRBJ1-1
abundance: NA
CDR3nt: TGTGCCAGCAGCCAAGATTGGGGGGTTAGCCCCACTGAAGCTTTCTTT
CDR3aa: CASSQDWGVSPTEAFF